The T cell receptor (beta chain) under discussion was sequenced for a study of blood T cells in healthy people across ages (dated by TCRdb to about 2015). Broadly, across the study: Template switching captured roughly one uniquely barcoded TCR beta cDNA molecule per two T cells in model experiments. To avoid experimental bias, donors of different ages were spread randomly across the sequencing lanes. The study measured age-related changes in TCR beta repertoire diversity using deep sequencing normalized with unique cDNA molecular identifiers. For two donors (one aged 18 to 30 and one aged 80 or older), the study analyzed two additional independent replicas of 1 million unique cDNA reads from the same blood draw. Donors were grouped into four age groups: young (average roughly 15 years), middle-aged (39), aged (around 60) and long-lived (approximately 78).

As regards this clonotype: No antigen is known for it. No much larger clone exists at a distance of one base, and base qualities are not known.

Donors were around 37 systemically healthy Caucasian individuals from Russia aged roughly 6 to 90 years. Ten milliliters of peripheral blood were drawn from each donor into EDTA-treated Vacutainer tubes. Ficoll-Paque density-gradient centrifugation was used to isolate PBMCs, with at least 6.5 million per sample. Total RNA was extracted from PBMCs with Trizol reagent, with at least 5.5 micrograms obtained per sample. For every donor, an aliquot of PBMCs went through flow cytometry to measure the percentages of naive CD45RAhigh/CD27high T cells. The library was built by means of 5' RACE. The sequencer listed for this sample is Illumina HiSeq 2500. A second PCR of roughly 7 to 11 cycles was performed with a sample-barcoded 5' primer and a J-beta primer mix. A template-switch 5' adaptor carrying 12 random nucleotides introduced a unique molecular identifier onto each TCR beta cDNA molecule. Each sample yielded at least 2.5 million CDR3-containing paired-end reads. All of the RNA was converted into first-strand cDNA using the Mint cDNA synthesis kit, with a TRBC-specific oligonucleotide serving as the primer. Following uracil-DNA glycosylase treatment, a first 18-cycle PCR with universal primers M1SS and BC2_uni_R was performed on all cDNA. The paper's processing steps were these. Normalization of each sample was performed by random selection of 1 million high-quality reads, each carrying a distinct molecular identifier. Reads with shared molecular identifiers were discarded instead of being binned into consensus sequences. MiTCR, with a Q25 quality threshold and the strictest error-elimination algorithm, was used for CDR3 identification, clonotype clustering and error correction. Lower-bound total TCR beta diversity was estimated with a nonparametric unseen species model using Euler transformation. TCRdb applied fastp at Q25 and MiXCR to the public reads, then kept only in-frame beta chains. Rows are unified per CDR3 protein, each entry keeping the most common DNA and genes. In this record, the V and J calls reflect TCRdb's handling and not the investigators' own analysis. The sample table records roughly 800,000 distinct CDR3 sequences; 58% of these occur just once. The top ten clones comprise 22% of the sample.

What the authors observed across the whole study: A strong correlation was found between observed TCR beta diversity and the percentage of naive T cells measured by flow cytometry. Observed TCR beta diversity per million T cells fell roughly linearly with age, and a significant reduction was already apparent by age around 36. Estimates of total diversity from one million sequenced T cells were regarded as lower bounds and underestimates. The long-lived group showed more naive CD4+ T cells, fewer expanded clones and increased TCR diversity than the aged group, suggesting age selection. The CMV infection status of donors was not known, potentially confounding age-related changes in expanded clonotypes. Conclusive comparison of naive and antigen-experienced compartments was prevented by the profiling of bulk unsorted PBMCs.

The sequenced sample consisted of blood. The sequence was collected from a man younger than 40 in good health.

CDR3 protein: CATGGIGETQYF. The base sequence is TGTGCCACCGGGGGCATTGGAGAGACCCAGTACTTC. The chain was built from TRBV5-5 and TRBJ2-5; the D gene is perhaps TRBD1 or TRBD2, as each covers 6 bases. Trimming removed 9 bases from V and 4 bases from J, leaving 13 bases between the germline ends. The germline V gene (reference sequence) supplies CDR1 SGHKS and CDR2 YYEKEE. Its CDR3 holds 12 amino acids, cysteine through phenylalanine. The retained sequence is limited to the CDR3, 36 bases, with the frame set at the first base.